This T cell receptor (beta chain) was recorded in a study of cytomegalovirus exposure and HLA in healthy donors. Study-wide results and limits: Reportedly, cytomegalovirus status was diagnosed with high sensitivity and specificity. Apparent HLA restriction characterized most CMV-associated TCR beta chains in a later analysis. Owing to their indistinguishability, certain V segments, notably TRBV6-2 and TRBV6-3, were excluded.

On this clone itself: Antigen: not known.

The study ran its PCR with 60 Vbeta and 13 Jbeta primers. Methods used by the authors: About 80 million unique TCR beta chains, roughly 11 million of them shared, were counted by a later analysis. Data came from immunoSEQ multiplex PCR; TCRdb stores just in-frame clones and leaves some out. That table supplies the V and J calls and clone size; D and trimming were determined from the DNA. The sample records about 150,000 clones, approximately 80% being singletons. The CDR3 is 13 amino acids. In germline, CDR1 is SGHNT, CDR2 YYREEE (reference sequence). V was trimmed by 5 bases and J by 8 bases, leaving 16 bases between them.

The sequencing sample was made of PBMCs. The chain is built from TRBV5-4 and TRBJ1-2; D ambiguous. The clonotype originates from a male donor in good health and CMV-seronegative. The CDR3 sequence is CASRLIPLWGYTF. CDR3 DNA: TGTGCCAGCAGACTAATTCCCTTATGGGGCTACACCTTC.